A selection of T cell receptor beta chains follows, all from one sample in a study of cytomegalovirus exposure and HLA in healthy donors. Clones were read by immunoSEQ multiplex PCR, and TCRdb kept only the in-frame ones, dropping some. Found here are about 110,000 clones, roughly 82% of them singletons; the top ten hold less than 4%. The sequenced sample consisted of PBMCs. Receptors originate from a human donor in good health. Each CDR3 is given with its conserved first and last residue. The order of the fields is V gene, J gene, clone size, D gene, CDR3 protein, CDR3 DNA. The D gene is left open where the match is weak. Clone size appears in some rows only: once, few, many, or a class for an expanded clone.

>TRBV5-1|TRBJ2-7|NA|TRBD1
CASSPTGALYEQYF
TGCGCCAGCAGCCCGACAGGGGCCCTCTACGAGCAGTACTTC
>TRBV11-2|TRBJ2-1|NA|NA
CASSLVRVGVNEQFF
TGTGCCAGCAGCTTAGTCCGGGTCGGGGTCAATGAGCAGTTCTTC
>TRBV25-1|TRBJ1-3|NA|NA
CASTQGGGNTIYF
TGTGCCAGCACACAGGGTGGTGGAAACACCATATATTTT
>TRBV9|TRBJ2-2|NA|NA
CASSVADGSGGELFF
TGTGCCAGCAGCGTAGCTGATGGGTCGGGCGGGGAGCTGTTTTTT
>TRBV11-2|TRBJ2-7|few|NA
CASREGAYEQYF
TGTGCCAGCAGAGAGGGAGCCTACGAGCAGTACTTC
>TRBV28|TRBJ1-5|once|NA
CASIVSPGTQSNQPQHF
TGTGCCAGCATCGTAAGCCCCGGGACACAAAGCAATCAGCCCCAGCATTTT
>TRBV30|TRBJ2-7|few|NA
CAWKTVQPYEQYF
TGTGCCTGGAAGACAGTACAGCCCTACGAGCAGTACTTC
>TRBV2|TRBJ2-2|NA|TRBD1
CATTSQGARTGELFF
TGTGCCACCACATCACAGGGGGCGCGCACCGGGGAGCTGTTTTTT
>TRBV5-1|TRBJ2-3|once|TRBD2
CASRLAGATDTQYF
TGCGCCAGCCGTCTAGCGGGAGCCACAGATACGCAGTATTTT
>TRBV9|TRBJ2-1|NA|TRBD2
CASSSSLAGFPYNEQFF
TGTGCCAGCAGCTCGAGTTTAGCGGGATTCCCCTACAATGAGCAGTTCTTC
>TRBV5-4|TRBJ2-2|NA|NA
CASTPGKTNTGELFF
TGTGCCAGCACCCCCGGGAAAACGAACACCGGGGAGCTGTTTTTT
>TRBV7-9|TRBJ2-7|few|NA
CASSLATQSTYEQYF
TGTGCCAGCAGCTTAGCGACACAGTCAACCTACGAGCAGTACTTC
>TRBV19|TRBJ1-2|few|NA
CASSGRGRGHYGYTF
TGTGCCAGTTCCGGGAGGGGCAGGGGACACTATGGCTACACCTTC
>TRBV14|TRBJ2-1|NA|TRBD2
CASSQWSSGRAFNEQFF
TGTGCCAGCAGCCAATGGTCTAGCGGGAGGGCCTTTAATGAGCAGTTCTTC
>TRBV5-4|TRBJ2-2|NA|TRBD2
CASSPLAGGVTGELFF
TGTGCCAGCAGCCCCTTAGCGGGAGGAGTAACCGGGGAGCTGTTTTTT
>TRBV5-1|TRBJ2-1|NA|TRBD2
CASSLAPTSGSDEQFF
TGCGCCAGCAGCTTGGCCCCCACTAGCGGGAGTGATGAGCAGTTCTTC
>TRBV6-4|TRBJ2-3|NA|NA
CASSDRQGTTDTQYF
TGTGCCAGCAGTGACCGGCAGGGCACCACAGATACGCAGTATTTT
>TRBV5-5|TRBJ2-5|NA|TRBD2
CASSPGGSGVYQETQYF
TGTGCCAGCAGCCCCGGGGGTAGCGGGGTGTACCAAGAGACCCAGTACTTC
>TRBV21-1|TRBJ2-7|NA|NA
CASSKAHYEQYF
TGTGCCAGCAGCAAAGCCCACTACGAGCAGTACTTC
>TRBV7-3|TRBJ2-1|few|TRBD1
CASSPYRGDRGSEQFF
TGTGCCAGCAGCCCTTATCGAGGGGACAGGGGCAGTGAGCAGTTCTTC
>TRBV5-1|TRBJ2-6|NA|NA
CASSPTWASGANVLTF
TGCGCCAGCAGCCCCACTTGGGCCTCCGGGGCCAACGTCCTGACTTTC
>TRBV2|TRBJ2-2|NA|NA
CASRGGASTGELFF
TGTGCCAGCAGGGGGGGGGCGAGCACCGGGGAGCTGTTTTTT
>TRBV7-9|TRBJ1-1|NA|TRBD1
CASSLAGQGGTEAFF
TGTGCCAGCAGCTTAGCGGGACAGGGGGGCACTGAAGCTTTCTTT
>TRBV30|TRBJ2-7|NA|TRBD1
CAWVTGTGNYEQYF
TGTGCCTGGGTAACCGGGACAGGGAACTACGAGCAGTACTTC
>TRBV9|TRBJ2-2|NA|TRBD2
CASSVRRVAGGLNTGELFF
TGTGCCAGCAGCGTCCGGAGGGTAGCGGGAGGACTCAACACCGGGGAGCTGTTTTTT
>TRBV19|TRBJ1-2|NA|NA
CASSSLGSTNYGYTF
TGTGCCAGTAGCTCTTTGGGCAGTACTAACTATGGCTACACCTTC
>TRBV7-9|TRBJ1-5|once|TRBD1
CASRGQGNQPQHF
TGTGCCAGCAGGGGACAGGGGAATCAGCCCCAGCATTTT
>TRBV29-1|TRBJ1-5|NA|NA
CSVRQGRNQPQHF
TGCAGCGTTCGGCAGGGCCGCAATCAGCCCCAGCATTTT
>TRBV6-1|TRBJ2-6|NA|NA
CASSGRVSGANVLTF
TGTGCCAGCAGTGGCAGGGTATCTGGGGCCAACGTCCTGACTTTC
>TRBV27|TRBJ2-7|NA|TRBD1
CASSTRPDRVTYEQYF
TGTGCCAGCAGTACTCGACCGGACAGGGTCACCTACGAGCAGTACTTC
>TRBV6-5|TRBJ1-1|NA|TRBD1
CASRGTGGNTEAFF
TGTGCCAGCAGGGGGACAGGGGGGAACACTGAAGCTTTCTTT
>TRBV27|TRBJ2-3|NA|TRBD2
CASTPGLGATDTQYF
TGTGCCAGCACCCCCGGACTAGGGGCCACAGATACGCAGTATTTT
>TRBV28|TRBJ2-7|once|NA
CASTWTASYEQYF
TGTGCCAGCACCTGGACAGCTTCCTACGAGCAGTACTTC
>TRBV19|TRBJ2-5|few|NA
CASSRGTQETQYF
TGTGCCAGTAGCAGAGGGACTCAAGAGACCCAGTACTTC
>TRBV19|TRBJ2-2|NA|NA
CASRGTYYTGELFF
TGTGCCAGTAGGGGGACATATTACACCGGGGAGCTGTTTTTT
>TRBV29-1|TRBJ2-1|NA|TRBD2
CSVSGGSGPAGEQFF
TGCAGCGTCTCGGGGGGTAGCGGGCCGGCAGGTGAGCAGTTCTTC
>TRBV5-4|TRBJ2-3|NA|TRBD2
CASSLVLAGTGTDTQYF
TGTGCCAGCAGCTTGGTACTAGCGGGAACGGGCACAGATACGCAGTATTTT
>TRBV5-1|TRBJ1-3|few|NA
CASNSGSLSGNTIYF
TGCGCCAGCAATAGCGGCAGTCTCTCTGGAAACACCATATATTTT
>TRBV7-9|TRBJ2-1|NA|TRBD2
CASSLGASGYNEQFF
TGTGCCAGCAGCTTGGGGGCTAGCGGGTACAATGAGCAGTTCTTC
>TRBV9|TRBJ2-6|NA|TRBD2
CASSSVSGGVSGANVLTF
TGTGCCAGCAGCTCCGTCAGCGGGGGCGTCTCTGGGGCCAACGTCCTGACTTTC
>TRBV6-1|TRBJ2-5|NA|NA
CASSPGGEWTQYF
TGTGCCAGCAGCCCCGGGGGAGAATGGACCCAGTACTTC